This TCR beta chain emerged from a study of cytomegalovirus exposure and HLA in healthy donors. Study findings and constraints: No immune exposure information besides CMV serostatus was available.

Trimming took 6 bases from V and 3 from J; bases not matched to a gene: 11. CDR3 length: 16 amino acids. Germline V gives CDR1 LGHNA, CDR2 YNFKEQ. PCR was performed using 60 Vbeta and 13 Jbeta primers. Sequencing used immunoSEQ multiplex PCR; TCRdb keeps in-frame clones, though not all of them. The data hold 120,000 to 150,000 clones, with more than 70% observed a single time. For this clone: Its antigen is not known.

The sequencing input was PBMCs. The TCR originated in a woman aged 40 to 55 in good health and CMV-seronegative. The chain links TRBV4-2 to TRBJ2-1; 7 bases line up with TRBD2. The CDR3 DNA reads as TGTGCCAGCAGTGTTGAATCTGTAGCGGGCTACAATGAGCAGTTCTTC. Encoded protein: CASSVESVAGYNEQFF.